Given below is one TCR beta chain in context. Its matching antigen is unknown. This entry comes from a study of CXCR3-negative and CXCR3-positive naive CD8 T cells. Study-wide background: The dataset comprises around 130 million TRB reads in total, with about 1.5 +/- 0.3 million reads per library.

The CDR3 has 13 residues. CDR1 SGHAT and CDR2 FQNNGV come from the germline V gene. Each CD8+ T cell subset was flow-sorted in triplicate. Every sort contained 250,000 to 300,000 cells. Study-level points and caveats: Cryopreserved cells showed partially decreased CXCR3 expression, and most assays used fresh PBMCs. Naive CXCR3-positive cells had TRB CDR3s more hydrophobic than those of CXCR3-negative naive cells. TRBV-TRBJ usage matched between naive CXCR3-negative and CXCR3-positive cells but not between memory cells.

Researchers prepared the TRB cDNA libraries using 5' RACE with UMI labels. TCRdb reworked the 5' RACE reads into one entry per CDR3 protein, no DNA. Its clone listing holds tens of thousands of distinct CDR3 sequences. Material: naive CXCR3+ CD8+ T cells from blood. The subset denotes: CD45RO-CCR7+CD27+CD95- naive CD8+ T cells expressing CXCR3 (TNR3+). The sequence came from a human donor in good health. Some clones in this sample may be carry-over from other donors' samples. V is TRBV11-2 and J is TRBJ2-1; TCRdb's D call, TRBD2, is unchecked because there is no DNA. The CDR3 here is CASSWEGYNEQFF.